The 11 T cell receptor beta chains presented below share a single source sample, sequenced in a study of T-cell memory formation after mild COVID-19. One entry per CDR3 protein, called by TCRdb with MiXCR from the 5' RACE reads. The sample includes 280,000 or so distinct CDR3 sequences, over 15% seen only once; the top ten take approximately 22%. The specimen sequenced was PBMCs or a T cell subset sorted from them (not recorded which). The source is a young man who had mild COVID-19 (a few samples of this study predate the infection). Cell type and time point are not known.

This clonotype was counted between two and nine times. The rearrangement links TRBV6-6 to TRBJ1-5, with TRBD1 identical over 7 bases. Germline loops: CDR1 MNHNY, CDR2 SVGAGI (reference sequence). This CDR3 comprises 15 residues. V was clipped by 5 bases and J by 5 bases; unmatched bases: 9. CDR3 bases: TGTGCCAGCAGTCCTCATGACAGGGCAGATCAGCCCCAGCATTTT. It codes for CASSPHDRADQPQHF.

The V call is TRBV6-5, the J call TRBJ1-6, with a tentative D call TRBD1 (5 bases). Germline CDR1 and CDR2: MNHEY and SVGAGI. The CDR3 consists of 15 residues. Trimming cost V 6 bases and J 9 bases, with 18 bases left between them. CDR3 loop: CASSLGGGEVSPLHF. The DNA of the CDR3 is TGTGCCAGCAGCTTAGGAGGAGGGGAGGTTTCACCCCTCCACTTT.

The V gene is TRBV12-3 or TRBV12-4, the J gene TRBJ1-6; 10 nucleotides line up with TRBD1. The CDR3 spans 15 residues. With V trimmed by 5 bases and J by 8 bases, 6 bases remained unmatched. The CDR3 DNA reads TGTGCCAGCAGTCTTCTGGGACAGGGGCATTCACCCCTCCACTTT. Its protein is CASSLLGQGHSPLHF.

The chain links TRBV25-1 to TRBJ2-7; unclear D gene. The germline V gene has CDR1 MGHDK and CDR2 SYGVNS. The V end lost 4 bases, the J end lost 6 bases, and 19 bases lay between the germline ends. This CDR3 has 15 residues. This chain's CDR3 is CASSVTRSYDSEQYF. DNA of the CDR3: TGTGCCAGCAGTGTCACCCGTAGCTATGATAGCGAGCAGTACTTC.

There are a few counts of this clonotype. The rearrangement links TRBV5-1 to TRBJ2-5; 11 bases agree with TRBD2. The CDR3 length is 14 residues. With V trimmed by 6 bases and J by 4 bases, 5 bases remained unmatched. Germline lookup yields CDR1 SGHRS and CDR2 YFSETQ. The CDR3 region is CASTAGTSGETQYF. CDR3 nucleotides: TGCGCCAGCACTGCCGGGACTAGCGGAGAGACCCAGTACTTC.

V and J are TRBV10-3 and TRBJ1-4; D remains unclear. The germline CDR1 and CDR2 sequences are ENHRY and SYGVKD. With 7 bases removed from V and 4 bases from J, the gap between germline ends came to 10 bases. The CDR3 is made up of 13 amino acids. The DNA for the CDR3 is TGTGCCATCAAGGAGCCCGTTAATGAAAAACTGTTTTTT. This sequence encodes CAIKEPVNEKLFF.

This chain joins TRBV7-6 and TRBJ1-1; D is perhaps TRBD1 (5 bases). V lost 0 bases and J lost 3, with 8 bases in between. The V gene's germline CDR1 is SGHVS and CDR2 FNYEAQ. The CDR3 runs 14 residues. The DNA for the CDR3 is TGTGCCAGCAGCTTAGCATCGGGGGACACTGAAGCTTTCTTT. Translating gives CASSLASGDTEAFF. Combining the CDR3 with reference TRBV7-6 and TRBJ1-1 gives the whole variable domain GAGVSQSPRYKVTKRGQDVALRCDPISGHVSLYWYRQALGQGPEFLTYFNYEAQQDKSGLPNDRFSAERPEGSISTLTIQRTEQRDSAMYRCASSLASGDTEAFFGQGTRLTVV.

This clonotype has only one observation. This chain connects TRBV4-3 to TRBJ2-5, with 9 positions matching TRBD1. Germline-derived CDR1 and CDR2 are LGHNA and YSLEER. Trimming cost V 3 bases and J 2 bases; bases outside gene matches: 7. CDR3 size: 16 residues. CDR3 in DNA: TGCGCCAGCAGCCAGTCCGGGGACAGGGATCAAGAGACCCAGTACTTC. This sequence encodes CASSQSGDRDQETQYF.

The CDR3 DNA sequence: TGTGCCAGCAGCTGGGGACAGGGCTCTGGAAACACCATATATTTT. Translation: CASSWGQGSGNTIYF. This rearrangement joins TRBV7-9 to TRBJ1-3, with 9 bases matching TRBD1. Germline V gives CDR1 SEHNR, CDR2 FQNEAQ (reference sequence). CDR3 length equals 15 residues. Trimming at V came to 4 bases and at J to 0 bases, leaving 1 base not matched to a gene.

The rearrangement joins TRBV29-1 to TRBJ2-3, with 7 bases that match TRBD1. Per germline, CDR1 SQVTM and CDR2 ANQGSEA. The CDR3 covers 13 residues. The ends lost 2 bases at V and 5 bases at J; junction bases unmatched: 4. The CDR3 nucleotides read TGCAGCGTTGAAACAGGGGTGGTAGATACGCAGTATTTT. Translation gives CSVETGVVDTQYF.

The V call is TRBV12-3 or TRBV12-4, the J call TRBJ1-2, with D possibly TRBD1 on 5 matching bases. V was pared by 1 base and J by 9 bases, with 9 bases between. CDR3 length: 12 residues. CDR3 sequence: CASSLDLDSYTF. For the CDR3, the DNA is TGTGCCAGCAGTTTAGACCTGGACAGCTACACCTTC.